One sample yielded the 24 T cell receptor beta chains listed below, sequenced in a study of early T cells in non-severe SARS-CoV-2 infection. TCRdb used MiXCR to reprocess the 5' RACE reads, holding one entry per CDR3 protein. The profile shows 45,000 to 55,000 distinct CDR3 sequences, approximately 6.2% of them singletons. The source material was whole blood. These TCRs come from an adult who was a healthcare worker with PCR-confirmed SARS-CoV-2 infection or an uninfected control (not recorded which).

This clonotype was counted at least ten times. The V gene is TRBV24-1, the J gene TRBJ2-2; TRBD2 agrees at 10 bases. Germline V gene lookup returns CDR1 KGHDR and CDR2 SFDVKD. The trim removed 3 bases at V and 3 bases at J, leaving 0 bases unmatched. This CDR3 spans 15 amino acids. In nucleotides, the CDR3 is TGTGCCACCAGTGATGGGACTAGCGACACCGGGGAGCTGTTTTTT. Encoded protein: CATSDGTSDTGELFF.

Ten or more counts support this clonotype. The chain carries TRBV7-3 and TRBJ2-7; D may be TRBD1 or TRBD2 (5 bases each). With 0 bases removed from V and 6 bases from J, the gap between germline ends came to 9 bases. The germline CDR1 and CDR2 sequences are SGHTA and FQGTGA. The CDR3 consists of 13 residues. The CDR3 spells CASSLTPGSEQYF. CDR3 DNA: TGTGCCAGCAGCTTAACCCCAGGGAGCGAGCAGTACTTC.

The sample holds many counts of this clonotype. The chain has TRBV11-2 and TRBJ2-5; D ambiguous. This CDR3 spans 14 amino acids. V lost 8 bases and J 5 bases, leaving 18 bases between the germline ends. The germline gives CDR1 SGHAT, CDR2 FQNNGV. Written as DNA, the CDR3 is TGTGCCAGCGGCTCCCGCAGAAATAGGGAGACCCAGTACTTC. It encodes CASGSRRNRETQYF.

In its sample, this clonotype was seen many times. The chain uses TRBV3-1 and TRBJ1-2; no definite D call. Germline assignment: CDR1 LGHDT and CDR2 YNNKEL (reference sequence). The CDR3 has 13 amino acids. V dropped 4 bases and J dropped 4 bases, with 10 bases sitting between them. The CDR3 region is CASSPPQSYGYTF. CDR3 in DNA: TGTGCCAGCAGCCCCCCACAGAGCTATGGCTACACCTTC.

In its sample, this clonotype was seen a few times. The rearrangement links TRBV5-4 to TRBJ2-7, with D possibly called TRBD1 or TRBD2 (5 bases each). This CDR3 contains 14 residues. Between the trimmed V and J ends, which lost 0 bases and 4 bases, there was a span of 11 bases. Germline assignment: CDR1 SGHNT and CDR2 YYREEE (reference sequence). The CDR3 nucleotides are TGTGCCAGCAGCTTGGGGGGGACCCGATACGAGCAGTACTTC. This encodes CASSLGGTRYEQYF.

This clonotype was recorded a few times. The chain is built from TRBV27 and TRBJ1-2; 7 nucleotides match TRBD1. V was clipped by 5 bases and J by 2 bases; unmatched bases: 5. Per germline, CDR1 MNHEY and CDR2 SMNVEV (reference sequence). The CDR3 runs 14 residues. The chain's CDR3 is CASSKQGTNYGYTF. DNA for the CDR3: TGTGCCAGCAGTAAACAGGGGACCAACTATGGCTACACCTTC.

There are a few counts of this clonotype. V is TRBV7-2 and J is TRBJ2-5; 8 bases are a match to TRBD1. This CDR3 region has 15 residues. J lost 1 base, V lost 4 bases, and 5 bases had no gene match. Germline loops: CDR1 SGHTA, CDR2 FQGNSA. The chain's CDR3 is CASSYYTGGQETQYF. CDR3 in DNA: TGTGCCAGCAGCTATTACACAGGGGGCCAAGAGACCCAGTACTTC.

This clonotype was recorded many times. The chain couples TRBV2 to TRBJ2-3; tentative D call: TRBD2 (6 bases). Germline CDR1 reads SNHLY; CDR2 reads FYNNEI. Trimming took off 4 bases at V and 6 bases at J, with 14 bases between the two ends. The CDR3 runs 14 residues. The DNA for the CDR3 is TGTGCCAGCAGTGGGACTACAGGAAGTGATACGCAGTATTTT. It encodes CASSGTTGSDTQYF.

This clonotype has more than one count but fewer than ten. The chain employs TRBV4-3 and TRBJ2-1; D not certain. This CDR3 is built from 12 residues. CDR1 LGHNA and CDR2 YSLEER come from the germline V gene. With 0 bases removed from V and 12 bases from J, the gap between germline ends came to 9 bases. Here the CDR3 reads CASSQDISRQFF. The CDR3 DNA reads TGCGCCAGCAGCCAAGATATATCTCGGCAGTTCTTC.

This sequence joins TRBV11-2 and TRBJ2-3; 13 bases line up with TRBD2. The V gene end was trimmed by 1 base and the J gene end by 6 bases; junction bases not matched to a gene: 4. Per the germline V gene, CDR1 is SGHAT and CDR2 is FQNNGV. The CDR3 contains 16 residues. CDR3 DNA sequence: TGTGCCAGCAGCTTAGGACTAGCGGGGGGAGGGGATACGCAGTATTTT. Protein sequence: CASSLGLAGGGDTQYF.

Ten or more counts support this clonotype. In DNA form, the CDR3 reads TGTGCCAGCAGTAAAAGGGGGGATCAGCCCCAGCATTTT. Residues: CASSKRGDQPQHF. The gene calls are TRBV6-2 or TRBV6-3 and TRBJ1-5, with a possible D match to TRBD1 (6 bases). Germline CDR1 MNHEY, CDR2 SVGEGT. The CDR3 runs to 13 residues. V was clipped by 5 bases and J by 5 bases, with 10 bases between them.

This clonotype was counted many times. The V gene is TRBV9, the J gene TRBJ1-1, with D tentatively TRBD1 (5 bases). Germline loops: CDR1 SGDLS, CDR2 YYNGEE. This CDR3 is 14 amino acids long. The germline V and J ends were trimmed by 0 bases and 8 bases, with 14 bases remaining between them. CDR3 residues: CASSVGGVVSEAFF. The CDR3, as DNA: TGTGCCAGCAGCGTAGGGGGGGTGGTCTCCGAAGCTTTCTTT.

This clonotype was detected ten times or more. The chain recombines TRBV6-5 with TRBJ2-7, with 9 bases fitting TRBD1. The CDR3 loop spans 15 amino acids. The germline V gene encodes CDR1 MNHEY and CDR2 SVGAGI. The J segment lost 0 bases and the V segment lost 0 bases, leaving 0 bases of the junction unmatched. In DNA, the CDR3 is TGTGCCAGCAGTTACTCGACAGGGGGCTCCTACGAGCAGTACTTC. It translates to CASSYSTGGSYEQYF.

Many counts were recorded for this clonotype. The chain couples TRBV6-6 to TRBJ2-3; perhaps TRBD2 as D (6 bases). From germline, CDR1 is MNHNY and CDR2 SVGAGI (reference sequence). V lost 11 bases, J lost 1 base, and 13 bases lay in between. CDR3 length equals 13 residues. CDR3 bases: TGTGCCGGGCTTGGCGGGGGCACAGATACGCAGTATTTT. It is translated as CAGLGGGTDTQYF.

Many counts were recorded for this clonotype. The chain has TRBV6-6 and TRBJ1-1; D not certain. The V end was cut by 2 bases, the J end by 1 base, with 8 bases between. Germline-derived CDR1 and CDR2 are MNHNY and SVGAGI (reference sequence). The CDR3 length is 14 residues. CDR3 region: CASSYDFGNTEAFF. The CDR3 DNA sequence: TGTGCCAGCAGTTACGATTTTGGGAACACTGAAGCTTTCTTT.

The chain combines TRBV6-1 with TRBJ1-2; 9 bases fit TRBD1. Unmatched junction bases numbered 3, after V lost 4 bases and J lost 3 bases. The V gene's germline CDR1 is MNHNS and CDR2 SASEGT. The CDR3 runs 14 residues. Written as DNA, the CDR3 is TGTGCCAGCAGTGGCGGACAGGGGCACTATGGCTACACCTTC. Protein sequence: CASSGGQGHYGYTF.

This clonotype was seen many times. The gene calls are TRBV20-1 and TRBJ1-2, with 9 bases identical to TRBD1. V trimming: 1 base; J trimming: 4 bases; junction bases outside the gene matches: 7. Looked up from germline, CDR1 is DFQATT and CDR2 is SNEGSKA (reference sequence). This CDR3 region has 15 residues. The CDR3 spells CSARARTGVGYGYTF. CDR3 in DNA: TGCAGTGCTAGAGCCAGGACAGGGGTCGGCTATGGCTACACCTTC.

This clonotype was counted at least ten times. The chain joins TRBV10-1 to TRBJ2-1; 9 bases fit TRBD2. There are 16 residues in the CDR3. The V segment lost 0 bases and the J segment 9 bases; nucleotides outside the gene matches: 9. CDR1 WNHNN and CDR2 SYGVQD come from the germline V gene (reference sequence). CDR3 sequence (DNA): TGCGCCAGCAGTGAGTCTGGCGGGGGGGCCTTTTTTGAGCAGTTCTTC. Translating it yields CASSESGGGAFFEQFF.

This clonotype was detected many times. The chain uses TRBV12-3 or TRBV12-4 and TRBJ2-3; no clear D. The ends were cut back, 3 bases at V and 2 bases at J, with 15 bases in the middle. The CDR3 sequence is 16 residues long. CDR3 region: CASSFNGFGNTDTQYF. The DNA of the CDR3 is TGTGCCAGCAGTTTCAATGGGTTTGGGAACACAGATACGCAGTATTTT.

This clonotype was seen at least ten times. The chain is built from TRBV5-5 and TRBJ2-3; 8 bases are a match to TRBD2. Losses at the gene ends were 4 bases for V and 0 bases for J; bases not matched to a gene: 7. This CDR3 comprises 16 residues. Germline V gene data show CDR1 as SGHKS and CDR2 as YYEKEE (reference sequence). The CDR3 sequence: CASSIPGLESTDTQYF. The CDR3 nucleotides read TGTGCCAGCAGCATACCGGGACTAGAAAGCACAGATACGCAGTATTTT.

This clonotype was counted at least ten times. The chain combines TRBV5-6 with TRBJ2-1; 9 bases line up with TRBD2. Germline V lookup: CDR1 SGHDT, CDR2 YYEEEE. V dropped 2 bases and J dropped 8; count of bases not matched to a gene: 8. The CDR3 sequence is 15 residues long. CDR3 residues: CASSLQAGGGYEQFF. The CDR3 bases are TGTGCCAGCAGCTTACAAGCGGGGGGCGGTTATGAGCAGTTCTTC.

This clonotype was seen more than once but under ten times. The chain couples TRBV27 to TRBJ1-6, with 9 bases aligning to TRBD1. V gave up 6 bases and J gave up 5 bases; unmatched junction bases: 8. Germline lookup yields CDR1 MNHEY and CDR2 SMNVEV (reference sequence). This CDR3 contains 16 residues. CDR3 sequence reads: CASSSPGTGNNSPLHF. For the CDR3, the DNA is TGTGCCAGCAGCTCCCCTGGGACAGGGAATAATTCACCCCTCCACTTT.

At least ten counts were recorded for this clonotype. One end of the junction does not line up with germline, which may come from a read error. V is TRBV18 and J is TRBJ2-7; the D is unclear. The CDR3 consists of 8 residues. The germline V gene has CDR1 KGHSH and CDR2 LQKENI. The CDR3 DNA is TGTGCCAGCTCACCAGGACCTTTC. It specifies CASSPGPF.

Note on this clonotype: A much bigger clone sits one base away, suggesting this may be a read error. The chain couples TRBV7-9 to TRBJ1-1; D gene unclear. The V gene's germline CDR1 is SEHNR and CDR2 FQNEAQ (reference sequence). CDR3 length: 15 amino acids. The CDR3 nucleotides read TGTGCCAGAAGCTTAGAATTGCGGCGGAACACTGAAGCTTTCTTT. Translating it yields CARSLELRRNTEAFF.